This T cell receptor beta chain originates from a study of T cells in localized non-small cell lung cancer. Study results and limitations: Elevated blood T cell density was associated with longer overall survival.

Profiling relied on immunoSEQ multiplex PCR, and the TCRdb table lists in-frame clones only, not all of them. This sample has roughly 21,000 clones, with roughly 84% found just once. A note on this clone: Its antigen is unidentified.

V trimming: 10 bases; J trimming: 0 bases; junction bases outside the gene matches: 14. CDR3 length: 17 amino acids. Germline CDR1 and CDR2: MDHEN and SYDVKM. The receptor comes from a man aged 40 to 75 with stage I lung adenocarcinoma. This sample comprised peripheral blood, obtained before any cancer treatment. This chain connects TRBV28 to TRBJ1-5; 8 bases are a match to TRBD1. As DNA, the CDR3 is TGTGCCACGTCGGGGACAGGACTACATTATAGCAATCAGCCCCAGCATTTT. As protein: CATSGTGLHYSNQPQHF.